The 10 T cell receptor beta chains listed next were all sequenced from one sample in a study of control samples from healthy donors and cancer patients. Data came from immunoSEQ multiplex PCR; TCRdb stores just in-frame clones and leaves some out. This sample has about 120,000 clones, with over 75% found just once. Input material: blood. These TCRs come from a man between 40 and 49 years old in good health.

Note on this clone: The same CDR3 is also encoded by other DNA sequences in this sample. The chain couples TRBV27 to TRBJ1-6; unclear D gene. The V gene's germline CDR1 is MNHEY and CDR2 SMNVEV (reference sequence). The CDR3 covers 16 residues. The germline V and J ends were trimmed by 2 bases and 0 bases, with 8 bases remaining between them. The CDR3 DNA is TGTGCCAGCAGTTTAGGGCGCTTCTCCTATAATTCACCCCTCCACTTT. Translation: CASSLGRFSYNSPLHF.

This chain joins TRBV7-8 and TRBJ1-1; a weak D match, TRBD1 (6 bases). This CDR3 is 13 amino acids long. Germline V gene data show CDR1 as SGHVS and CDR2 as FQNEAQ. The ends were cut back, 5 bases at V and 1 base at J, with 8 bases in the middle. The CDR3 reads CASSATGNTEAFF. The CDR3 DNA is TGTGCCAGCAGCGCGACAGGGAACACTGAAGCTTTCTTT.

CDR3 sequence reads: CASREVGGREAFF. The CDR3 DNA sequence: TGTGCCAGCAGGGAAGTGGGGGGGCGGGAAGCTTTCTTT. The chain couples TRBV7-2 to TRBJ1-1, with a possible D match to TRBD1 (6 bases). The CDR3 contains 13 residues. Germline V gene sequence: CDR1 SGHTA, CDR2 FQGNSA. Deletions cut 6 bases from V and 8 bases from J, with 16 bases between.

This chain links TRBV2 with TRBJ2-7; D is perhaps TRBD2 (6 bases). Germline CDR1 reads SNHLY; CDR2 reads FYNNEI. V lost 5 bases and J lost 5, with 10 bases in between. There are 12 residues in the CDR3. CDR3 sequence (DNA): TGTGCCAGCAGTAGACTAGTCGACGAGCAGTACTTC. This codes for CASSRLVDEQYF.

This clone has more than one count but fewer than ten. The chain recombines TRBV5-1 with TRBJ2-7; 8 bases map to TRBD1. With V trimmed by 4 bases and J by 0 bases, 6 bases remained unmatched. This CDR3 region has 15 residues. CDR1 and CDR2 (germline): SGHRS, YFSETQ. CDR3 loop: CASSLLGQVSYEQYF. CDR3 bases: TGCGCCAGCAGCCTTCTGGGACAGGTCTCCTACGAGCAGTACTTC.

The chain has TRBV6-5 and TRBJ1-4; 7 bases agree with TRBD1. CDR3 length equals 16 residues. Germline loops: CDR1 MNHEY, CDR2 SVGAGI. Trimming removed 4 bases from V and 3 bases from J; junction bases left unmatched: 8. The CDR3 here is CASSFREGAANEKLFF. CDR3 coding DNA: TGTGCCAGCAGTTTCCGAGAGGGGGCGGCTAATGAAAAACTGTTTTTT.

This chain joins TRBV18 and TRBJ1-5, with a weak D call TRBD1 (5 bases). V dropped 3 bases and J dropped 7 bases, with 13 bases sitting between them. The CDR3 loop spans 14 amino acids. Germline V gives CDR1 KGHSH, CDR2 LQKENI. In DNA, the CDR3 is TGTGCCAGCTCACCGGGCGGGGGGGAACAGCCCCAGCATTTT. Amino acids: CASSPGGGEQPQHF.

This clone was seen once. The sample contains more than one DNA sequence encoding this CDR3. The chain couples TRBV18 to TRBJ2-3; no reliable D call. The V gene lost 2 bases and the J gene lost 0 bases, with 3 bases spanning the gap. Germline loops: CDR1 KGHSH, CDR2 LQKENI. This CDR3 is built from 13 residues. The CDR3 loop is CASSPASTDTQYF. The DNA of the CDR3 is TGTGCCAGCTCACCAGCTAGCACAGATACGCAGTATTTT. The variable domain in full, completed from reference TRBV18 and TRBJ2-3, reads NAGVMQNPRHLVRRRGQEARLRCSPMKGHSHVYWYRQLPEEGLKFMVYLQKENIIDESGMPKERFSAEFPKEGPSILRIQQVVRGDSAAYFCASSPASTDTQYFGPGTRLTVL.

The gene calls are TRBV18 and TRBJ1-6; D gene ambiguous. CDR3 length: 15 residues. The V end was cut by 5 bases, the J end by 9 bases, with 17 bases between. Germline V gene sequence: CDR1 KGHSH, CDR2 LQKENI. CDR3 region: CASSSSEPHSSPLHF. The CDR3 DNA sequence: TGTGCCAGCTCATCTTCGGAACCTCATAGTTCACCCCTCCACTTT. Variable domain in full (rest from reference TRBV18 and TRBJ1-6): NAGVMQNPRHLVRRRGQEARLRCSPMKGHSHVYWYRQLPEEGLKFMVYLQKENIIDESGMPKERFSAEFPKEGPSILRIQQVVRGDSAAYFCASSSSEPHSSPLHFGNGTRLTVT.

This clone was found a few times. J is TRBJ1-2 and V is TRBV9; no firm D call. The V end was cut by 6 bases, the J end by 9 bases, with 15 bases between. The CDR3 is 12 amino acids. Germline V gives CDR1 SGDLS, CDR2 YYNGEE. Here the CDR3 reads CASTPRWLSYTF. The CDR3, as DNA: TGTGCCAGCACTCCGAGGTGGCTAAGCTACACCTTC.